Sequencing of this T cell receptor (beta chain) was carried out in a study of CD8+CD57+ T cells in acquired aplastic anemia. Study background: Sorting CD4+ and CD8+ cells gave DNA averaging approximately 3 ug.

Notes on this clonotype: Its target is unknown. The junction departs from germline at one end; a sequencing error may be responsible.

Flow cytometry had shown expanded CD8+CD57+ cells in the patients chosen for sequencing. A severe acquired aplastic anemia diagnosis applied to all patients. When blood sampling took place, the patients had received no therapy. CDR3 and TCR beta VDJ profiling relied on genomic DNA as the template. Each CDR3 protein gets one entry after TCRdb re-called the reads with MiXCR. The sample lists around 150,000 distinct CDR3 sequences; 70% to 80% were seen once. Germline CDR1 SGHRS, CDR2 YFSETQ. This CDR3 contains 13 residues. Points from the study as a whole: Patients had around 28 CD8+ CDR3 sequences in common with controls (the shared set).

The origin of this receptor is a human donor with aplastic anemia. Sequenced input: sorted CD4+, CD8+, or CD8+CD57+ T cells (not recorded which) from PBMCs. The rearrangement links TRBV5-1 to TRBJ2-7; weak D call: TRBD1 (6 bases). CDR3 coding DNA: TGCGCCAGCAGCTTGGCCACAGGGTACGGGCAGTACTTC. This encodes CASSLATGYGQYF.